The present entry profiles one T cell receptor beta chain with its context. The target antigen is unknown. Random hexamers were used to reverse transcribe the RNA input (roughly 0.5 to 1 ug). The immunoSEQ assay covered 54 Vbeta and 13 Jbeta segments for CDR3. TCRdb re-called the immunoSEQ multiplex PCR reads with MiXCR, one entry per CDR3 protein. The data show 330,000 or so distinct CDR3 sequences, about 82% seen once. This entry belongs to a study of CD8 T cells in Susac syndrome. General study findings and limits: It was acknowledged in the study that its TCR sequencing and HLA analysis involved a relatively small number of individuals.

Sequencing targeted TCR beta in T cells from blood (CD8+ and CD4+). V lost 0 bases, J lost 3 bases, and 3 bases stayed unmatched. The V gene's germline CDR1 is LGHNA and CDR2 YSLEER. This CDR3 comprises 16 residues. Sequencing was performed on CD8+ T cells from PBMCs. The receptor's source is a human donor with multiple sclerosis. The chain links TRBV4-3 to TRBJ2-2; 8 nucleotides line up with TRBD2. CDR3 in amino acids: CASSQDRGGYTGELFF. The CDR3, as DNA: TGCGCCAGCAGCCAAGATCGGGGGGGTTACACCGGGGAGCTGTTTTTT.